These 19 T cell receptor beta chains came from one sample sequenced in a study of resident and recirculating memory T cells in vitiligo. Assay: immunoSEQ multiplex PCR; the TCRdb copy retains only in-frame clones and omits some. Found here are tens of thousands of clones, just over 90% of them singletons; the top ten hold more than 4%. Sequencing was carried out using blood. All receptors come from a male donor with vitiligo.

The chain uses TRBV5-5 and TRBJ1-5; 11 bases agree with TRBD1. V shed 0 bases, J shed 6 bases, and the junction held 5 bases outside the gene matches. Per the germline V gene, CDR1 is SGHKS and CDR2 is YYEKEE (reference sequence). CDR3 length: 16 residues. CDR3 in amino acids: CASSLELDRGPQPQHF. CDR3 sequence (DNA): TGTGCCAGCAGCTTGGAATTGGACAGGGGGCCTCAGCCCCAGCATTTT.

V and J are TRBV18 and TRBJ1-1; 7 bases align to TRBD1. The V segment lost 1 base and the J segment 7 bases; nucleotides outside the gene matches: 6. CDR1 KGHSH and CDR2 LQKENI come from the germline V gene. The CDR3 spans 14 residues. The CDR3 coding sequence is TGTGCCAGCTCACCACTCGACAGGGATGGTGAAGCTTTCTTT. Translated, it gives CASSPLDRDGEAFF.

The CDR3 sequence is CASSPGGWGQPQHF. The CDR3 DNA reads TGTGCCAGCTCCCCAGGGGGATGGGGTCAGCCCCAGCATTTT. This chain connects TRBV6-4 to TRBJ1-5; the match to TRBD1 covers 7 bases. The V segment lost 8 bases and the J segment 6 bases; nucleotides outside the gene matches: 10. The CDR3 has 14 residues. Germline V gene lookup returns CDR1 MRHNA and CDR2 SNTAGT.

CDR3 sequence: CASSSGQGGGANVLTF. CDR3 DNA: TGTGCCAGCAGTTCGGGACAGGGCGGTGGGGCCAACGTCCTGACTTTC. This chain joins TRBV27 and TRBJ2-6; 9 positions agree with TRBD1. This CDR3 has 16 amino acids. Germline V CDR1 and CDR2: MNHEY, SMNVEV (reference sequence). V lost 4 bases and J lost 3; bases outside the gene matches: 4.

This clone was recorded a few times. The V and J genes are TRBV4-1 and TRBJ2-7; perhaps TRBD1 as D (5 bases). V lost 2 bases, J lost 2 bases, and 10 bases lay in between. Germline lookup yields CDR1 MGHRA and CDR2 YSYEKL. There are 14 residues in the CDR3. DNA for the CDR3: TGCGCCAGCAGCCAACAGCAGGGCGCCTACGAGCAGTACTTC. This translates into CASSQQQGAYEQYF.

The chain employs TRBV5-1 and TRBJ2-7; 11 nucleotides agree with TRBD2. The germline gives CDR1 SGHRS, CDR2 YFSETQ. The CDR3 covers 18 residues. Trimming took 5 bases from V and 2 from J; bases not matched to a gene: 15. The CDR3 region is CASRSPDPLAGGTYEQYF. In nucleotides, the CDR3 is TGCGCCAGCAGATCACCTGATCCGTTAGCGGGGGGGACCTACGAGCAGTACTTC.

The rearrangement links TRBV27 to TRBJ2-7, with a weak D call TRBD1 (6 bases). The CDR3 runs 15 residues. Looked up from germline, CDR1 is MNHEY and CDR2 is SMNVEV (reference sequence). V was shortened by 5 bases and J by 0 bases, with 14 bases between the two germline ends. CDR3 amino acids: CASSIQGTHSYEQYF. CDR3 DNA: TGTGCCAGCAGTATACAGGGCACTCACTCCTACGAGCAGTACTTC.

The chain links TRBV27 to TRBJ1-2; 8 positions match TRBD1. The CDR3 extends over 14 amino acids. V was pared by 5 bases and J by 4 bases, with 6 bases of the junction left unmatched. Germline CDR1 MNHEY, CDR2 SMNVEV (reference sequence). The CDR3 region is CASSTPTGVYGYTF. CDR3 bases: TGTGCCAGCAGTACGCCGACAGGGGTCTATGGCTACACCTTC.

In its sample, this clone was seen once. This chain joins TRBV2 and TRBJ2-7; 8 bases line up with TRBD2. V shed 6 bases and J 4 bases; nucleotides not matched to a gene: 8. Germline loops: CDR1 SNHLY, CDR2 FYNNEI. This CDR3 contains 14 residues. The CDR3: CASSTIAGLYEQYF. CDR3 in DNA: TGTGCCAGCAGCACTATAGCGGGGTTATACGAGCAGTACTTC.

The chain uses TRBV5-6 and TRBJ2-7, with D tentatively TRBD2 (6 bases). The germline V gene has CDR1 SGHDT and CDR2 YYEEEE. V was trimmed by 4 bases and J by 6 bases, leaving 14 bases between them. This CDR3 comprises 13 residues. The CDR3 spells CASSPYGGGEQYF. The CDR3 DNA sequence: TGTGCCAGCAGCCCCTACGGGGGAGGCGAGCAGTACTTC.

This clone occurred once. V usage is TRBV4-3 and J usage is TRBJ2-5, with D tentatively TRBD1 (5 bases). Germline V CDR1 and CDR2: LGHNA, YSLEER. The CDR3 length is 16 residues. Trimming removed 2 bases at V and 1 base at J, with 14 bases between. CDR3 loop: CASSQSKWGFQETQYF. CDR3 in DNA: TGCGCCAGCAGCCAATCGAAGTGGGGCTTCCAAGAGACCCAGTACTTC.

CDR3 nucleotides: TGCGCCAGCAGCCAAGATAGCGAAGGGGGCTGGGCGTATACGCAGTATTTT. This gives the protein CASSQDSEGGWAYTQYF. The chain uses TRBV4-3 and TRBJ2-3; 7 positions match TRBD1. The junction had 13 bases not matched to a gene; V was cut back by 0 bases and J by 7 bases. The CDR3 sequence is 17 residues long. From germline, CDR1 is LGHNA and CDR2 YSLEER.

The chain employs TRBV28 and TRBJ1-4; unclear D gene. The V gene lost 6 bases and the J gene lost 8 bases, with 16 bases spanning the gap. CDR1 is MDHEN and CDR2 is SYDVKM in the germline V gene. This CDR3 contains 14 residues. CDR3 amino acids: CASSSGDEQEKLFF. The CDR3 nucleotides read TGTGCCAGCAGCTCCGGGGATGAACAGGAAAAACTGTTTTTT.

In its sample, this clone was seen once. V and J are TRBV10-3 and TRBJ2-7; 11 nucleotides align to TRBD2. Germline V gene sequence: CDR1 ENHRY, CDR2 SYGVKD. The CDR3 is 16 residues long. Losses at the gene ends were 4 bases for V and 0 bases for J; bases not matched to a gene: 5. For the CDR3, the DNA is TGTGCCATCAGTGGTAGGACTAGCGGGTCCTCCTACGAGCAGTACTTC. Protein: CAISGRTSGSSYEQYF.

The CDR3 DNA reads TGTGCCAGCATTCCACTGGGGGGAGGGAACACTGAAGCTTTCTTT. Residues: CASIPLGGGNTEAFF. This chain uses TRBV6-5 with TRBJ1-1, with D possibly TRBD1 on 5 matching bases. Germline V gene data show CDR1 as MNHEY and CDR2 as SVGAGI. With 7 bases removed from V and 1 base from J, the gap between germline ends came to 16 bases. The CDR3 runs to 15 residues.

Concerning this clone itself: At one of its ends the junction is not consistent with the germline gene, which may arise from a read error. CDR3 in amino acids: CASSFSPGGELFF. CDR3 DNA sequence: TGTGCTAGCAGCTTCAGTCCGGGCGGGGAGCTGTTTTTT. The rearrangement joins TRBV7-7 to TRBJ2-2; D is undetermined. The germline V gene has CDR1 SSHAT and CDR2 FNYEAQ (reference sequence). The CDR3 loop spans 13 amino acids.

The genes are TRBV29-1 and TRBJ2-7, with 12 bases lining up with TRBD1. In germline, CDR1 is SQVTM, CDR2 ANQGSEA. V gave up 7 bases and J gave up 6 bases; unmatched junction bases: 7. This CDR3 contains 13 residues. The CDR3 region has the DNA TGCAGCGCCCGCGGGACAGGGGGCTCCGAGCAGTACTTC. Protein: CSARGTGGSEQYF.

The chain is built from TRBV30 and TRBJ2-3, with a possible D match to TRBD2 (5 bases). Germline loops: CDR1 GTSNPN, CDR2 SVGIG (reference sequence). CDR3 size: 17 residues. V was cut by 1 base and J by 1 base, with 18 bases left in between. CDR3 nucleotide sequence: TGTGCCTGGAGTGGCCGACGGGGATCGGGTCGCACAGATACGCAGTATTTT. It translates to CAWSGRRGSGRTDTQYF.

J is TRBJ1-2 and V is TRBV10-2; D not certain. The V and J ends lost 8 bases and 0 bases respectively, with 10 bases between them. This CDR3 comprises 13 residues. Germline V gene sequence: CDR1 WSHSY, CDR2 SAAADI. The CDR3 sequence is CASSTRTNYGYTF. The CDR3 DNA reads TGCGCCAGCTCGACAAGGACTAACTATGGCTACACCTTC.